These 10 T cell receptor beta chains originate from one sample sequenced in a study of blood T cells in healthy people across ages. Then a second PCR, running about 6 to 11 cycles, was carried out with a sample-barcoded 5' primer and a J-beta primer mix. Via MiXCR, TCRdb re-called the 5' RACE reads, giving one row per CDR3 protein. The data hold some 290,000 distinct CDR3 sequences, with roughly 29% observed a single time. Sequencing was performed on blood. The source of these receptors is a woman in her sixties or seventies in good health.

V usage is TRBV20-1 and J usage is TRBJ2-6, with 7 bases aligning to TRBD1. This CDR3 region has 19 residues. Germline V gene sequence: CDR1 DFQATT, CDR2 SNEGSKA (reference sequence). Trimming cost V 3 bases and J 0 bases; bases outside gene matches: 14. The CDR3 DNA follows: TGCAGTGCTAGCCGGGGAAAAAGGACAGGCCCCTCTGGGGCCAACGTCCTGACTTTC. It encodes CSASRGKRTGPSGANVLTF.

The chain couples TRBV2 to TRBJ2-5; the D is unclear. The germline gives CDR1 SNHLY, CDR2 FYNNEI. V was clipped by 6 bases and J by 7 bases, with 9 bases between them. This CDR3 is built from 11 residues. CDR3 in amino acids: CASSPPGTQYF. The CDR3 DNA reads TGTGCCAGCAGCCCTCCGGGGACCCAGTACTTC.

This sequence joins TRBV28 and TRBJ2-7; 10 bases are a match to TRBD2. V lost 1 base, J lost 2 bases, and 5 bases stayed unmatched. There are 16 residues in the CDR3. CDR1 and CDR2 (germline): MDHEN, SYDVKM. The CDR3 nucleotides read TGTGCCAGCAGTTTATCTTGGACTAGCGGCGCCTACGAGCAGTACTTC. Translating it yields CASSLSWTSGAYEQYF.

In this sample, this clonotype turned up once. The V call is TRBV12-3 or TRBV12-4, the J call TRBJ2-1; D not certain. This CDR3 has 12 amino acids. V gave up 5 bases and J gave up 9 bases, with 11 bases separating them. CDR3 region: CASSLQWREQFF. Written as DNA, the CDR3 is TGTGCCAGCAGTCTACAGTGGCGTGAGCAGTTCTTC.

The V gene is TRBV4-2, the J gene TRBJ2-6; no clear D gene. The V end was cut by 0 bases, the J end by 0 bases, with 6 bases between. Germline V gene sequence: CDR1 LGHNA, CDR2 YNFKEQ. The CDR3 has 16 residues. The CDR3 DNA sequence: TGTGCCAGCAGCCAAGATACAAACTCTGGGGCCAACGTCCTGACTTTC. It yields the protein CASSQDTNSGANVLTF.

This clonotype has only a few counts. The CDR3 region is CASSRKGQGQADTQYF. CDR3 bases: TGTGCCAGCAGCCGGAAGGGACAGGGCCAGGCTGATACGCAGTATTTT. The rearrangement links TRBV7-3 to TRBJ2-3; TRBD1 aligns across 9 bases. V lost 5 bases, J lost 6 bases, and 12 bases stayed unmatched. The germline CDR1 and CDR2 sequences are SGHTA and FQGTGA. The CDR3 is made up of 16 amino acids.

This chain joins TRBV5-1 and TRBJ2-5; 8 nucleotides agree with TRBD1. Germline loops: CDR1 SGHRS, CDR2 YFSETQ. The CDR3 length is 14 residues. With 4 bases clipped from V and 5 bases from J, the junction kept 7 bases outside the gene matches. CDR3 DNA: TGCGCCAGCAGCGCAGCGGACAGGGACGAGACCCAGTACTTC. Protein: CASSAADRDETQYF.

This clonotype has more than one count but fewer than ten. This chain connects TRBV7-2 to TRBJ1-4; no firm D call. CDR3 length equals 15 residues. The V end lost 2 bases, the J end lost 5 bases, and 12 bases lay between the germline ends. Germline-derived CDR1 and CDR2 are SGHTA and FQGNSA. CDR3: CASSLLGLENEKLFF. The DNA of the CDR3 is TGTGCCAGCAGCTTATTGGGGTTGGAGAATGAAAAACTGTTTTTT.

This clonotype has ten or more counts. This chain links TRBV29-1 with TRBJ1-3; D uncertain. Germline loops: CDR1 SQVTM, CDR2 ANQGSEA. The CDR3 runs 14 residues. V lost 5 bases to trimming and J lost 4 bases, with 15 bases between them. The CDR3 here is CSVLQSPSGNTIYF. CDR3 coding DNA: TGCAGCGTTCTCCAAAGTCCGTCCGGAAACACCATATATTTT.

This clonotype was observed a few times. The CDR3 here is CSATTSGRLKTQYF. The CDR3 DNA follows: TGCAGTGCAACGACTAGCGGGAGGTTGAAGACCCAGTACTTC. This rearrangement joins TRBV20-1 to TRBJ2-5, with 13 bases lining up with TRBD2. J gave up 6 bases and V 6 bases, and 7 bases lay outside the gene matches. From germline, CDR1 is DFQATT and CDR2 SNEGSKA (reference sequence). The CDR3 has 14 amino acids.